These T cell receptor beta chains were read from a single sample in a study of T cell clones after liver transplantation. TCRdb's table, derived via immunoSEQ multiplex PCR, lists solely in-frame clones and lacks some. This sample yields 75,000 to 100,000 clones, of which 82% are seen a single time; under 0.6% belongs to the top ten. Sequenced here: CD4+ T cells from blood, sampled approximately 3.5 years after liver transplant. The receptors shown here come from a human patient who received a liver transplant. Some T cells may originate from the graft donor. Each CDR3 is given with its conserved first and last residue. Size is stated for part of the rows, as once, few or many counts, or as a class when the clone is expanded.

j_call clone_size cdr3_length v_call cdr3_aa
TRBJ1-2 . 16 TRBV21-1 CASSKGGGRLNYGCTF
TRBJ2-5 . 12 TRBV6-1 CASSEVGETQYF
TRBJ1-2 . 13 TRBV25-1 CASRDSFNWGYTF
TRBJ2-5 . 14 TRBV5-4 CASSRDRYQETQYF
TRBJ2-3 . 13 TRBV30 CAWSVRGTDTQYF
TRBJ1-2 . 13 TRBV29-1 CSVSLGQGYGYTF
TRBJ2-7 . 16 TRBV5-1 CASSQSPGTASYEQYF
TRBJ2-1 . 12 TRBV11-2 CASRTGLFAKFF
TRBJ1-5 . 12 TRBV6-1 CASTQNNQPQHF
TRBJ2-2 medium-sized 15 TRBV7-7 CASSLSAGATGELFF
TRBJ1-5 . 14 TRBV19 CATSRDSNYQPQHF
TRBJ2-3 . 13 TRBV6-4 CASRGASEDTQYF
TRBJ1-2 . 17 TRBV27 CASSPLGQARANYGYTF
TRBJ2-5 once 13 TRBV21-1 CATGTSGSWAQYF
TRBJ1-2 . 12 TRBV28 CASRVNRDGYTF
TRBJ2-1 once 14 TRBV10-2 CASSESIGTNEQFF
TRBJ2-1 . 13 TRBV29-1 CSVSGRAPREQFF
TRBJ2-5 . 15 TRBV18 CASSLQLADQETQYF
TRBJ1-1 once 14 TRBV9 CASSREGGDTEAFF
TRBJ1-2 . 14 TRBV9 CASSVEEGMGGYTF
TRBJ2-2 . 16 TRBV6-4 CASSDQAGTSAGELFF
TRBJ1-1 . 15 TRBV5-4 CASSFSMGAVTEAFF
TRBJ2-2 . 16 TRBV7-2 CASSSLGITNTGELFF
TRBJ1-1 . 19 TRBV27 CASSLRVFGQGSQVTEAFF
TRBJ2-7 . 13 TRBV2 CASTIPLTYEQYF
TRBJ2-2 . 14 TRBV15 CATSRGQITGELFF
TRBJ1-5 . 16 TRBV7-2 CASSFSTGYSNQPQHF
TRBJ2-2 . 16 TRBV9 CASSVNVRSATGELFF
TRBJ2-5 few 15 TRBV2 CASSRTSGGQETQYF
TRBJ1-3 . 14 TRBV6-1 CASSEAGGGNTIYF
TRBJ2-3 . 14 TRBV5-1 CASSLAKDTDTQYF
TRBJ1-4 . 14 TRBV7-2 CASSNGQPGEKLFF
TRBJ1-3 . 15 TRBV6-5 CASRRGHSSGNTIYF
TRBJ2-3 . 14 TRBV27 CASSLENRGDTQYF
TRBJ1-3 once 15 TRBV28 CASSVTGGAGNTIYF
TRBJ2-3 . 14 TRBV4-1 CASSQGPSSHTQYF
TRBJ2-2 . 16 TRBV19 CASSPRDRRNTGELFF
TRBJ2-1 . 18 TRBV9 CASSLGLAELGTDNEQFF
TRBJ2-7 . 20 TRBV18 CASSTHSLAGRNVQAYEQYF
TRBJ2-5 . 14 TRBV28 CASSPQRGVETQYF
TRBJ2-1 . 13 TRBV10-1 CASSDLGSNEQFF
TRBJ2-7 few 16 TRBV4-2 CASSQGGTGRRYEQYF
TRBJ2-2 few 13 TRBV14 CASSSRQFGELFF
TRBJ1-2 . 13 TRBV5-1 CASSFQVLYGYTF
TRBJ1-1 . 15 TRBV7-2 CASSLAWDTAGAAFF
TRBJ2-1 . 13 TRBV9 CASSTRQGNEQFF
TRBJ2-7 few 12 TRBV30 CAWSPKTYEQYF
TRBJ2-1 . 15 TRBV6-1 CASSLSGRVYNEQFF
TRBJ1-1 . 14 TRBV4-1 CASSVDRVNTEAFF